The TCR beta chain under discussion was sequenced for a study of regulatory T cells in long-lasting Graves disease. The time point here: newly diagnosed GD, antithyroid drugs for less than 3 months. TCR sequences were obtained from RNA taken from PBMCs. Around 9.8 milliliters of peripheral blood were taken and placed in EDTA tubes. CDR3-region Arm-PCR and iRepertoire HTBI primers produced the TCR beta libraries. Each CDR3 protein is one row after TCRdb ran MiXCR on the multiplex PCR reads. The repertoire has around 480,000 distinct CDR3 sequences, about 16% of them found once; the top ten carry around 25%. This CDR3 comprises 12 residues. Germline trimming cut 5 bases from V and 10 bases from J; bases unmatched to any gene: 6. Germline assignment: CDR1 SEHNR and CDR2 FQNEAQ (reference sequence). These data were likewise used in another study, on T cells in Graves' hyperthyroidism and ophthalmopathy. As reported in that work: HTBI primers drove first-round RT-PCR of the TCR CDR3.

This chain connects TRBV7-9 to TRBJ1-2; 8 bases are a match to TRBD1. The sequence was obtained from a woman in her forties or fifties with Graves disease. The source was peripheral blood mononuclear cells (PBMCs), collected at new diagnosis, from a patient treated with antithyroid drugs. This chain's CDR3 is CASSVQGAVYTF. The CDR3 DNA follows: TGTGCCAGCAGCGTCCAGGGGGCCGTCTACACCTTC.